These 20 T cell receptor beta chains originate from one sample sequenced in a study of cytomegalovirus exposure and HLA in healthy donors. With 60 Vbeta and 13 Jbeta primers, the PCR was carried out. Clones were read by immunoSEQ multiplex PCR, and TCRdb kept only the in-frame ones, dropping some. The sample lists 200,000 to 300,000 clones, 82% seen once, with 4.5% to 6% in the top ten. What was sequenced was PBMCs. The receptors stem from a woman aged 40 to 50 in good health and CMV-seropositive.

V and J are TRBV4-1 and TRBJ1-4, with D hard to call. This CDR3 has 15 amino acids. The V and J ends lost 0 bases and 7 bases respectively, with 12 bases between them. CDR1 is MGHRA, CDR2 YSYEKL, per germline. CDR3: CASSQDPGLGEKLFF. In DNA form, the CDR3 reads TGCGCCAGCAGCCAAGATCCGGGGTTAGGTGAAAAACTGTTTTTT.

This clone is a singleton in its sample. The chain is built from TRBV5-1 and TRBJ2-5; the match to TRBD1 covers 7 bases. The V gene end was trimmed by 0 bases and the J gene end by 3 bases; junction bases not matched to a gene: 5. The CDR3 sequence is 15 residues long. Germline lookup yields CDR1 SGHRS and CDR2 YFSETQ. In nucleotides, the CDR3 is TGCGCCAGCAGCTTGGCTACAGGGGAAGAAGAGACCCAGTACTTC. It yields the protein CASSLATGEEETQYF.

J is TRBJ2-7 and V is TRBV30; 8 bases fit TRBD1. Losses at the gene ends were 0 bases for V and 6 bases for J; bases not matched to a gene: 7. The CDR3 contains 14 residues. CDR1 and CDR2 (germline): GTSNPN, SVGIG (reference sequence). The CDR3 nucleotides read TGTGCCTGGAGTGTTAGCAGGGGGCGATCCGAGCAGTACTTC. This encodes CAWSVSRGRSEQYF.

The chain has TRBV9 and TRBJ2-1; D remains unclear. The CDR3 has 13 residues. CDR1 is SGDLS and CDR2 is YYNGEE in the germline V gene. Trimming took 0 bases from V and 5 from J, leaving 6 bases between them. The CDR3 loop reads CASSVGPDNEQFF. The CDR3 DNA sequence: TGTGCCAGCAGCGTAGGTCCGGACAATGAGCAGTTCTTC.

The J gene is TRBJ2-7, the V gene TRBV11-2, with D tentatively TRBD2 (7 bases). V was clipped by 7 bases and J by 2 bases, with 18 bases between them. The CDR3 runs to 15 residues. Looked up from germline, CDR1 is SGHAT and CDR2 is FQNNGV. Here the CDR3 DNA reads TGTGCCAGCACCCAAGGGTGGGGGGGCCCCTACGAGCAGTACTTC. Translating gives CASTQGWGGPYEQYF. The full variable domain, rest sourced from reference TRBV11-2 and TRBJ2-7, is EAGVAQSPRYKIIEKRQSVAFWCNPISGHATLYWYQQILGQGPKLLIQFQNNGVVDDSQLPKDRFSAERLKGVDSTLKIQPAKLEDSAVYLCASTQGWGGPYEQYFGPGTRLTVT.

This sequence joins TRBV30 and TRBJ1-5; D not resolved. The CDR3 is 12 amino acids. The germline V and J ends were trimmed by 5 bases and 6 bases, with 11 bases remaining between them. Germline-derived CDR1 and CDR2 are GTSNPN and SVGIG (reference sequence). The CDR3 region is CAWGNEGQPQHF. CDR3 sequence (DNA): TGTGCCTGGGGTAATGAGGGTCAGCCCCAGCATTTT.

The CDR3 sequence is CASSQSGAGLYEQYF. In DNA form, the CDR3 reads TGTGCCAGCAGCCAATCTGGAGCGGGGCTCTACGAGCAGTACTTC. J is TRBJ2-7 and V is TRBV4-2; 7 bases fit TRBD2. CDR3 size: 15 residues. V lost 2 bases to trimming and J lost 3 bases; unmatched junction nucleotides: 7. CDR1 and CDR2 from the germline V gene are LGHNA and YNFKEQ.

This clone has a handful of counts. J is TRBJ2-3 and V is TRBV4-2, with TRBD2 matching over 15 bases. The V and J ends lost 0 bases and 3 bases, in that order; junction bases with no gene match: 13. The CDR3 extends over 21 amino acids. Germline CDR1 LGHNA, CDR2 YNFKEQ. In DNA, the CDR3 is TGTGCCAGCAGCCAAGATTGGATTCGGGGACTAGCGGGGGGTGTTACAGATACGCAGTATTTT. It codes for CASSQDWIRGLAGGVTDTQYF.

The V and J genes are TRBV9 and TRBJ2-1; D perhaps matches TRBD2 (7 bases). This CDR3 has 15 amino acids. Germline CDR1 SGDLS, CDR2 YYNGEE. Trimming pared 0 bases from V and 6 bases from J, leaving 13 bases between. DNA of the CDR3: TGTGCCAGCAGCGTAGTAGGAGGGGGGGGCAATGAGCAGTTCTTC. This encodes CASSVVGGGGNEQFF.

The chain recombines TRBV7-9 with TRBJ1-4; D not resolved. The germline V gene encodes CDR1 SEHNR and CDR2 FQNEAQ (reference sequence). This CDR3 has 12 amino acids. Trimming removed 2 bases from V and 8 bases from J, with 6 bases in between. The CDR3 spells CASSLSREKLFF. CDR3 sequence (DNA): TGTGCCAGCAGCTTATCGAGAGAAAAACTGTTTTTT.

This chain uses TRBV13 with TRBJ2-7; possibly TRBD1 for D (5 bases). Germline lookup yields CDR1 PRHDT and CDR2 FYEKMQ (reference sequence). CDR3 length: 14 residues. V gave up 4 bases and J gave up 3 bases, with 13 bases separating them. Here the CDR3 reads CASSSPGIDYEQYF. The CDR3 coding sequence is TGTGCCAGCAGCTCCCCAGGGATTGACTACGAGCAGTACTTC.

The chain is built from TRBV10-3 and TRBJ1-5; possibly TRBD1 for D (6 bases). This CDR3 region has 15 residues. Trimming left V 4 bases short and J 3 bases short, with 13 bases between. Germline loops: CDR1 ENHRY, CDR2 SYGVKD. As DNA, the CDR3 is TGTGCCATCAGTGCGGACTCAGGGGCCAATCAGCCCCAGCATTTT. Protein product: CAISADSGANQPQHF.

The chain has TRBV6-1 and TRBJ2-2; 7 nucleotides line up with TRBD2. Looked up from germline, CDR1 is MNHNS and CDR2 is SASEGT. This CDR3 is 13 amino acids long. V was pared by 7 bases and J by 6 bases, with 5 bases of the junction left unmatched. Here the CDR3 DNA reads TGTGCCAGCAACTTACGGGAGGCCGGGGAGCTGTTTTTT. Its translation: CASNLREAGELFF.

The chain links TRBV13 to TRBJ2-7; TRBD2 agrees at 7 bases. The ends lost 3 bases at V and 4 bases at J; junction bases unmatched: 15. Germline assignment: CDR1 PRHDT and CDR2 FYEKMQ (reference sequence). The CDR3 extends over 17 amino acids. In DNA, the CDR3 is TGTGCCAGCAGCTTTCTCGCGGGAGAGCCGTTTGGGTACGAGCAGTACTTC. Translation: CASSFLAGEPFGYEQYF.

The rearrangement joins TRBV13 to TRBJ1-3, with D hard to call. V gave up 4 bases and J gave up 4 bases, with 17 bases separating them. CDR3 length: 16 amino acids. Germline V CDR1 and CDR2: PRHDT, FYEKMQ (reference sequence). The CDR3 spells CASSSRAAMPGNTIYF. CDR3 DNA: TGTGCCAGCAGCTCGCGGGCAGCGATGCCCGGAAACACCATATATTTT.

This clone was picked up one time. The gene calls are TRBV7-9 and TRBJ1-5; 7 bases map to TRBD1. J gave up 5 bases and V 4 bases, and 5 bases lay outside the gene matches. Per germline, CDR1 SEHNR and CDR2 FQNEAQ (reference sequence). The CDR3 covers 14 residues. CDR3 residues: CASSSPQGDQPQHF. As DNA, the CDR3 is TGTGCCAGCAGCTCCCCCCAGGGGGATCAGCCCCAGCATTTT.

The chain links TRBV7-2 to TRBJ1-2, with D possibly matching TRBD1 (6 bases). The length of the CDR3 is 15 residues. CDR1 and CDR2 from the germline V gene are SGHTA and FQGNSA. With 1 base removed from V and 4 bases from J, the gap between germline ends came to 13 bases. CDR3 sequence: CASSLVRSDSYGYTF. The CDR3 DNA follows: TGTGCCAGCAGCTTAGTTCGTTCGGACAGCTATGGCTACACCTTC.

Here the CDR3 reads CASSQDVAVNEQFF. The CDR3 DNA sequence: TGCGCCAGCAGCCAAGATGTAGCTGTAAATGAGCAGTTCTTC. This chain joins TRBV4-3 and TRBJ2-1; D is undetermined. The germline V and J ends were trimmed by 0 bases and 7 bases, with 10 bases remaining between them. The germline CDR1 and CDR2 sequences are LGHNA and YSLEER. The CDR3 totals 14 residues.

The chain recombines TRBV19 with TRBJ1-6; TRBD1 aligns across 9 bases. Per germline, CDR1 LNHDA and CDR2 SQIVND (reference sequence). After removal of 1 base from V and 10 bases from J, the junction contained 11 bases not matched to a gene. There are 17 residues in the CDR3. CDR3 residues: CASSIVLVQGARSPLHF. For the CDR3, the DNA is TGTGCCAGTAGTATAGTTCTGGTACAGGGGGCAAGGTCACCCCTCCACTTT.

About this clone: This sample also contains other DNA sequences that code for the same CDR3. This sequence joins TRBV27 and TRBJ2-2, with a weak D call TRBD1 (6 bases). The CDR3 is made up of 15 amino acids. Trimming cost V 3 bases and J 6 bases, with 14 bases left between them. Germline assignment: CDR1 MNHEY and CDR2 SMNVEV (reference sequence). CDR3 amino acids: CASSFLYRAAGELFF. The CDR3 DNA sequence: TGTGCCAGCAGTTTTCTGTACAGGGCCGCCGGGGAGCTGTTTTTT.